Below, one T cell receptor beta chain is given with its context. Mouse gene names apply. Coverage ceases 1 residue before the CDR3 finishes, and the germline J gene fills in the end. The data were obtained in a study of tissue T cells after allogeneic stem cell transplantation. Repertoires were generated with immunoSEQ multiplex PCR, while TCRdb's copy carries only in-frame clones and drops some. Of nearly 50,000 clones in the sample, roughly 75% are singletons; the top ten hold about 0.7%. The germline V gene encodes CDR1 NNHDY and CDR2 SYVADS. The CDR3 spans 16 residues. V gave up 4 bases and J gave up 1 base; unmatched junction bases: 5.

Sequenced sample: sorted cells pooled from one or two spleens. The J gene is TRBJ2-1, the V gene TRBV13-3; 10 bases match TRBD1. The clonotype was recovered from a pool of C57BL/6 mice in good health. Here the CDR3 reads CASSPWDRGNYAEQFF. The sequenced CDR3 bases are TGTGCCAGCAGTCCCTGGGACAGGGGAAACTATGCTGAGCAGTTC.